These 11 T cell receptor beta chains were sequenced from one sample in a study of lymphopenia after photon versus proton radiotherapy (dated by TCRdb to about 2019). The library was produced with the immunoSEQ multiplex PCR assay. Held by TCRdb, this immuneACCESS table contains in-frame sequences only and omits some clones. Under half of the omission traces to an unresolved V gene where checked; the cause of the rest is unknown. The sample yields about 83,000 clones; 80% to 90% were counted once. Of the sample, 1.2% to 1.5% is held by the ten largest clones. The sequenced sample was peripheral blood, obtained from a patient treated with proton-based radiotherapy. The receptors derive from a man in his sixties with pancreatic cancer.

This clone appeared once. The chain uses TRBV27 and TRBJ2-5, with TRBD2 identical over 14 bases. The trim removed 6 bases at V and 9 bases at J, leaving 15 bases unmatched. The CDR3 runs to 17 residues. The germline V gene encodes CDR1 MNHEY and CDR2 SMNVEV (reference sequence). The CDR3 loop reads CASRGTSGRTPYLAQYF. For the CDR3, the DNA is TGTGCCAGCAGGGGGACTAGCGGGAGAACACCCTATTTGGCCCAGTACTTC.

The CDR3 loop reads CASSFAGANYGYTF. The CDR3 bases are TGTGCCAGCAGTTTTGCAGGGGCTAACTATGGCTACACCTTC. V and J are TRBV27 and TRBJ1-2; D may be TRBD1 (6 bases). Per germline, CDR1 MNHEY and CDR2 SMNVEV (reference sequence). CDR3 length equals 14 residues. With 3 bases removed from V and 0 bases from J, the gap between germline ends came to 8 bases.

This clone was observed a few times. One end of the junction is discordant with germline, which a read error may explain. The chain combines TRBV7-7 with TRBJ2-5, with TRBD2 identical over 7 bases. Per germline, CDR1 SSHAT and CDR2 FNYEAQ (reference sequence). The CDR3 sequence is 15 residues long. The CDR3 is CASSLAGGTQETQYF. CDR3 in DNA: TGTGCTAGCAGCTTAGCGGGCGGGACTCAAGAGACCCAGTACTTC.

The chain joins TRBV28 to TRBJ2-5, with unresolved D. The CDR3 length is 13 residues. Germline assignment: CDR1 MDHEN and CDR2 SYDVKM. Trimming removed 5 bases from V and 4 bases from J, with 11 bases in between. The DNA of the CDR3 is TGTGCCAGCAGTCCCATGAGGTCAGAGACCCAGTACTTC. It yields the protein CASSPMRSETQYF. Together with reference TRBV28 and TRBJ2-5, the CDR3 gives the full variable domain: DVKVTQSSRYLVKRTGEKVFLECVQDMDHENMFWYRQDPGLGLRLIYFSYDVKMKEKGDIPEGYSVSREKKERFSLILESASTNQTSMYLCASSPMRSETQYFGPGTRLLVL.

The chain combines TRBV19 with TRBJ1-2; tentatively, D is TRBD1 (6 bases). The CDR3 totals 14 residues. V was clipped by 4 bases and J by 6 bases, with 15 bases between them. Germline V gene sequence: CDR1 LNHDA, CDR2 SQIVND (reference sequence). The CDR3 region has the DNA TGTGCCAGTAGTACCCAGGGGTTGCGCGATGGCTACACCTTC. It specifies CASSTQGLRDGYTF.

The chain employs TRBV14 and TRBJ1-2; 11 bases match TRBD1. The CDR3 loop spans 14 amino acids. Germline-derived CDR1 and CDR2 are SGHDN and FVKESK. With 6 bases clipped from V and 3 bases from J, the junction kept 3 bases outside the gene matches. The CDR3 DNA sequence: TGTGCCAGCAGAGGACAGGGGGCACACTATGGCTACACCTTC. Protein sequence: CASRGQGAHYGYTF. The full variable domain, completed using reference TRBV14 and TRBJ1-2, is EAGVTQFPSHSVIEKGQTVTLRCDPISGHDNLYWYRRVMGKEIKFLLHFVKESKQDESGMPNNRFLAERTGGTYSTLKVQPAELEDSGVYFCASRGQGAHYGYTFGSGTRLTVV.

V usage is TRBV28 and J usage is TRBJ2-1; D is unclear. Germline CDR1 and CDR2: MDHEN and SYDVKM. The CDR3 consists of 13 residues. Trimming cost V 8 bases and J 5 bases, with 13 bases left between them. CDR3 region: CASEGSTHNEQFF. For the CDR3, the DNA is TGTGCCAGCGAAGGGTCGACCCACAATGAGCAGTTCTTC. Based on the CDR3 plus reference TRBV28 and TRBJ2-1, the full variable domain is DVKVTQSSRYLVKRTGEKVFLECVQDMDHENMFWYRQDPGLGLRLIYFSYDVKMKEKGDIPEGYSVSREKKERFSLILESASTNQTSMYLCASEGSTHNEQFFGPGTRLTVL.

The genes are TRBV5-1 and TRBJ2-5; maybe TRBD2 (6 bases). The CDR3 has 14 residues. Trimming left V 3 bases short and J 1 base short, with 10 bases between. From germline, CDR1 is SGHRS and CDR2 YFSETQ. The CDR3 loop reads CASSSASVQETQYF. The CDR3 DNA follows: TGCGCCAGCAGCTCCGCTAGCGTCCAAGAGACCCAGTACTTC.

The CDR3 loop is CSGSGGRGYTF. CDR3 nucleotide sequence: TGCAGTGGGTCTGGGGGCCGTGGCTACACCTTC. The J gene is TRBJ1-2, the V gene TRBV20-1; D may be TRBD1 (6 bases). This CDR3 region has 11 residues. Germline CDR1 is DFQATT and CDR2 is SNEGSKA (reference sequence). V lost 7 bases to trimming and J lost 7 bases, with 13 bases between them.

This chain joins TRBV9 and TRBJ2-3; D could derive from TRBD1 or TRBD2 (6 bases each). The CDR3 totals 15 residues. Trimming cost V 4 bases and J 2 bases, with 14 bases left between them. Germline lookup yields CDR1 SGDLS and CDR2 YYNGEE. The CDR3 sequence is CASSPQGTATDTQYF. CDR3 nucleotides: TGTGCCAGCAGCCCTCAGGGGACTGCCACAGATACGCAGTATTTT.

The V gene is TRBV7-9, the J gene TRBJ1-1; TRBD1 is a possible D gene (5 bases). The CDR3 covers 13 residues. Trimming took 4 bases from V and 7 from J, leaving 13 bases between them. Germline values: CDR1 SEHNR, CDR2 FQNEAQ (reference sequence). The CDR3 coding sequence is TGTGCCAGCAGCTCTGGCAGGGTACTTGAAGCTTTCTTT. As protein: CASSSGRVLEAFF.